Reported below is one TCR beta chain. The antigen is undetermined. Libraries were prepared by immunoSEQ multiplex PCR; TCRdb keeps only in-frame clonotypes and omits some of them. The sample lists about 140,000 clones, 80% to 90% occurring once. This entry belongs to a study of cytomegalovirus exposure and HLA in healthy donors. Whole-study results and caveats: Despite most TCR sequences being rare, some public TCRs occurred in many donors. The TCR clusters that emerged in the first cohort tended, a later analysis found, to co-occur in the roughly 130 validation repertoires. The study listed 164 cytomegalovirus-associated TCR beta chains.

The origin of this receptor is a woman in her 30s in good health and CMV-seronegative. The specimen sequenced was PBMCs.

As DNA, the CDR3 is TGTGCCAGCAGTCGGACAGGTTGGGAAGGCTACACCTTC. As protein: CASSRTGWEGYTF. The V call is TRBV6-1, the J call TRBJ1-2; 7 bases agree with TRBD1. Per the germline V gene, CDR1 is MNHNS and CDR2 is SASEGT. CDR3 length equals 13 residues. After removal of 5 bases from V and 8 bases from J, the junction contained 8 bases not matched to a gene.